Following are 5 T cell receptor beta chains from one sample sequenced in a study of blood T cell repertoires in COVID-19. The protocol was immunoSEQ multiplex PCR, while the TCRdb copy is restricted to in-frame clones and leaves out a portion. The table shows about 300,000 clones, with 70% to 90% occurring only once. Sequenced: peripheral blood. Receptors were obtained from a woman between 50 and 59 years old with COVID-19, enrolled during active disease.

The gene calls are TRBV7-8 and TRBJ2-7, with TRBD1 identical over 9 bases. The CDR3 length is 15 residues. With V trimmed by 2 bases and J by 3 bases, 5 bases remained unmatched. The germline gives CDR1 SGHVS, CDR2 FQNEAQ. The CDR3 sequence is CASSLLGQGNYEQYF. The DNA of the CDR3 is TGTGCCAGCAGCTTACTGGGACAGGGAAACTACGAGCAGTACTTC.

The chain combines TRBV27 with TRBJ2-3, with D tentatively TRBD1 (6 bases). The V gene lost 5 bases and the J gene lost 0 bases, with 15 bases spanning the gap. The CDR3 is made up of 16 amino acids. Germline V gives CDR1 MNHEY, CDR2 SMNVEV (reference sequence). The CDR3 here is CASSTPRDTSTDTQYF. CDR3 bases: TGTGCCAGCAGTACACCCCGGGACACGAGCACAGATACGCAGTATTTT.

This chain uses TRBV19 with TRBJ1-1, with TRBD1 identical over 11 bases. The CDR3 runs 17 residues. Trimming removed 6 bases from V and 3 bases from J; junction bases left unmatched: 12. Germline V gene lookup returns CDR1 LNHDA and CDR2 SQIVND (reference sequence). CDR3 protein: CASSLLLPGQGDTEAFF. In nucleotides, the CDR3 is TGTGCCAGTAGCTTATTGCTTCCGGGACAGGGGGACACTGAAGCTTTCTTT.

This clone appeared a single time. This sequence joins TRBV12-2 and TRBJ2-7; the table calls TRBD2, which could not be checked here. TRBV12-2 corresponds to a pseudogene. The CDR3 has 15 residues. As DNA, the CDR3 is TGTGCAAGTCGCTTAAGACTAGCGGGGCGATACGAGCAGTACTTC. This encodes CASRLRLAGRYEQYF.

This rearrangement joins TRBV4-3 to TRBJ1-3, with a possible D match to TRBD1 (6 bases). This CDR3 comprises 14 residues. V was shortened by 0 bases and J by 7 bases, with 10 bases between the two germline ends. Germline values: CDR1 LGHNA, CDR2 YSLEER. DNA for the CDR3: TGCGCCAGCAGCCAAGAAATAGGGGGTAACACCATATATTTT. It codes for CASSQEIGGNTIYF.